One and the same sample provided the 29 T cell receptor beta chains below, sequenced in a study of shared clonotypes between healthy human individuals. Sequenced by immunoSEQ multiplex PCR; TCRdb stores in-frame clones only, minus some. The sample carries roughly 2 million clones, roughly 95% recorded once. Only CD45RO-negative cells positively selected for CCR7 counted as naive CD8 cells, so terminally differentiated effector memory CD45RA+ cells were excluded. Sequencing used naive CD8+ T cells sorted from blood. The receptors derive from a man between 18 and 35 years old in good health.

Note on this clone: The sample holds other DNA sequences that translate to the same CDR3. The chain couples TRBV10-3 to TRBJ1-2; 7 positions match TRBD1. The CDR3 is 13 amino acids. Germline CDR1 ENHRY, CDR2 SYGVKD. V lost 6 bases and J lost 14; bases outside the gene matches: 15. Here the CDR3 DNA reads TGTGCCATCAGGACCCCCGGGGACAGAGAAAGTACCTTC. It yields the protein CAIRTPGDRESTF.

In DNA form, the CDR3 reads TGTGCCAGCAGTGAACGAGCCGTTGACGGCTACACCTTC. This encodes CASSERAVDGYTF. The chain combines TRBV25-1 with TRBJ1-2; D unresolved. This CDR3 comprises 13 residues. V lost 2 bases to trimming and J lost 8 bases, with 12 bases between them. The V gene's germline CDR1 is MGHDK and CDR2 SYGVNS.

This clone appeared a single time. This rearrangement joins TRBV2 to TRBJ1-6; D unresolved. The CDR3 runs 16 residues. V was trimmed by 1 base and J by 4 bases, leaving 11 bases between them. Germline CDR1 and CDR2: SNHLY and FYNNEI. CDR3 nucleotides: TGTGCCAGCAGTGAAGTCAGCCCTCTTTATAATTCACCCCTCCACTTT. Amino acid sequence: CASSEVSPLYNSPLHF.

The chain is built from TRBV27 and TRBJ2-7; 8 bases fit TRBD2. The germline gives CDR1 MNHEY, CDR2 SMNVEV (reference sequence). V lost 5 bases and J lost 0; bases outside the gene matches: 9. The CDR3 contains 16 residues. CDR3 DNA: TGTGCCAGCAGTCCCTCGGGAGGGGTGGGCTCCTACGAGCAGTACTTC. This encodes CASSPSGGVGSYEQYF.

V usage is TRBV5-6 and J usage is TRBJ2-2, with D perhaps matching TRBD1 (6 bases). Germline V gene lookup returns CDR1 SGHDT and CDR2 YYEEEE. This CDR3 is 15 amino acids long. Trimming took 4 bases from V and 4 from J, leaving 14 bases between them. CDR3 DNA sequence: TGTGCCAGCAGCCTCTTGGACAGATCCACCGGGGAGCTGTTTTTT. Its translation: CASSLLDRSTGELFF.

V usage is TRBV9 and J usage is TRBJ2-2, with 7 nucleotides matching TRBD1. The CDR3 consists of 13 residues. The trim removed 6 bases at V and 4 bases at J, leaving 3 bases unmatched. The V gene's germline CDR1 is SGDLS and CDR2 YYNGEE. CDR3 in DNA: TGTGCCAGCAACAGGGGAATCACCGGGGAGCTGTTTTTT. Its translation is CASNRGITGELFF.

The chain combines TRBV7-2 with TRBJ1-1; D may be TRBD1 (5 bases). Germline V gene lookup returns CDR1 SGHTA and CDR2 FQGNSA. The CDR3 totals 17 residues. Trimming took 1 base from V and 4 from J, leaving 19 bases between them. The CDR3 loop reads CASSLEPWGEPRTEAFF. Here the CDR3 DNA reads TGTGCCAGCAGCTTAGAGCCATGGGGGGAGCCCCGCACTGAAGCTTTCTTT.

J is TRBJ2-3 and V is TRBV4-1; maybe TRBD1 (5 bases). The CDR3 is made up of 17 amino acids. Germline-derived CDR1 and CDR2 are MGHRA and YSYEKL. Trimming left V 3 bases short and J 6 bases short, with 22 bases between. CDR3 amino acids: CASSQIWGQGRGDTQYF. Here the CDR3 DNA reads TGCGCCAGCAGCCAGATCTGGGGTCAAGGTAGGGGTGATACGCAGTATTTT.

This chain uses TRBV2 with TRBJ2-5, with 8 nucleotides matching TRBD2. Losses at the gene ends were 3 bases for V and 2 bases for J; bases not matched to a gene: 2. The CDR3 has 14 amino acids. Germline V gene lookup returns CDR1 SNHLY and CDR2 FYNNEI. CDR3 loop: CASSDTSGQETQYF. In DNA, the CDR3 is TGTGCCAGCAGTGATACTAGCGGACAAGAGACCCAGTACTTC.

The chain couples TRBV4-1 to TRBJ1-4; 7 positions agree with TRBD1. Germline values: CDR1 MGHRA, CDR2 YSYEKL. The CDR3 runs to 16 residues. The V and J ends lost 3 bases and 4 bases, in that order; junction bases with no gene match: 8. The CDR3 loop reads CASSQPGTAINEKLFF. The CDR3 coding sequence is TGCGCCAGCAGCCAGCCCGGGACAGCTATTAATGAAAAACTGTTTTTT.

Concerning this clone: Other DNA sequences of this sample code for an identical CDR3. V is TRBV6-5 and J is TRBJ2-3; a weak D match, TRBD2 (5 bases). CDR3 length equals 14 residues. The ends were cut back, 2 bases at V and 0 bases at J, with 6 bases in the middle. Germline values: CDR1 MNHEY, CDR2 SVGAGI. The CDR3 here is CASSYRGSTDTQYF. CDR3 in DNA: TGTGCCAGCAGTTACCGGGGTAGCACAGATACGCAGTATTTT.

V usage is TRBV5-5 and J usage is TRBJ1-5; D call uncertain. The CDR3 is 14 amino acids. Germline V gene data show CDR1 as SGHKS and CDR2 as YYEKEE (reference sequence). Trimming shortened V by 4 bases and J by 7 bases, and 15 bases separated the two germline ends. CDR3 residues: CASSTVGGWQPQHF. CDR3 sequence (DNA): TGTGCCAGCAGCACGGTGGGAGGGTGGCAGCCCCAGCATTTT.

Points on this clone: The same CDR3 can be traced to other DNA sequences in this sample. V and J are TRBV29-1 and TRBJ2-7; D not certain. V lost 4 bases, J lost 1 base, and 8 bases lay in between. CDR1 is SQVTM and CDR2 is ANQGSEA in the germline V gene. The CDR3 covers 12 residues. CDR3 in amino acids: CSVVGSSYEQYF. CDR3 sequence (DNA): TGCAGCGTTGTGGGTTCGTCCTACGAGCAGTACTTC.

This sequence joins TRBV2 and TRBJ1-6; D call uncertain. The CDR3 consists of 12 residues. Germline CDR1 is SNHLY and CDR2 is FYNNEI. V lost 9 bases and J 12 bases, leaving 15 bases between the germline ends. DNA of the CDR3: TGTGCCAGTCTAGGAATTCAGGTACCCCTCCACTTT. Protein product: CASLGIQVPLHF.

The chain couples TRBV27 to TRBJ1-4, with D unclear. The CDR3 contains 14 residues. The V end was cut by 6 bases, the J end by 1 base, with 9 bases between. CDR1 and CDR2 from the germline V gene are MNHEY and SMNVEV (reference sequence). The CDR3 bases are TGTGCCAGCAGCCCGGGGTTAACTAATGAAAAACTGTTTTTT. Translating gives CASSPGLTNEKLFF.

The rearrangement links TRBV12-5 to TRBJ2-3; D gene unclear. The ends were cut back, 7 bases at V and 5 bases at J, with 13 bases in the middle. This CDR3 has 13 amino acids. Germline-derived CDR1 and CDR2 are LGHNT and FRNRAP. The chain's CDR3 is CASEPGSKDTQYF. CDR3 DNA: TGTGCTAGTGAGCCCGGGTCGAAAGATACGCAGTATTTT.

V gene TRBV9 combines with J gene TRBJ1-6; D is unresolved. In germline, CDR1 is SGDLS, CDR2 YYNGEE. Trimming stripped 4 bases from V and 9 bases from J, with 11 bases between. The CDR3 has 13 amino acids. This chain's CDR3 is CASSTTIGSPLHF. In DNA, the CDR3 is TGTGCCAGCAGCACCACTATCGGTTCACCCCTCCACTTT.

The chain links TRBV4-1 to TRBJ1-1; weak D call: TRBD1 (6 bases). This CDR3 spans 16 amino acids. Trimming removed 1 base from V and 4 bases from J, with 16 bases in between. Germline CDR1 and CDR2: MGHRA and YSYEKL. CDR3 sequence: CASSQAAGHLGTEAFF. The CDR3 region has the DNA TGCGCCAGCAGCCAAGCCGCGGGACATCTGGGCACTGAAGCTTTCTTT.

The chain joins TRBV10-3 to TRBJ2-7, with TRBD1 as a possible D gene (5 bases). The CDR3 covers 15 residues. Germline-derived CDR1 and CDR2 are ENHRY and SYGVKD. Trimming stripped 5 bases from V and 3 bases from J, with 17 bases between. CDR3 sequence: CAISRQLTGDYEQYF. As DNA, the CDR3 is TGTGCCATCAGTAGACAGCTCACTGGGGACTACGAGCAGTACTTC.

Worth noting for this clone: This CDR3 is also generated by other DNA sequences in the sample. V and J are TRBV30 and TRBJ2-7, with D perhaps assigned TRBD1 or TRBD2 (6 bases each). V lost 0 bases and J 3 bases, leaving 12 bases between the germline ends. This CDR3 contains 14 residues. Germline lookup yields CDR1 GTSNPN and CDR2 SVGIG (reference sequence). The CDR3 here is CAWSVRGGGYEQYF. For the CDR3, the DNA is TGTGCCTGGAGTGTGAGAGGGGGAGGCTACGAGCAGTACTTC.

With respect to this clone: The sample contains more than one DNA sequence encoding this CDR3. As DNA, the CDR3 is TGTGCCAGCAGTTACTCGCGAGGGGAGGCCTACAATGAGCAGTTCTTC. Its protein product is CASSYSRGEAYNEQFF. The V gene is TRBV6-5, the J gene TRBJ2-1, with a tentative D call TRBD2 (6 bases). The CDR3 loop spans 16 amino acids. The V and J ends lost 0 bases and 2 bases respectively, with 11 bases between them. Germline V gene sequence: CDR1 MNHEY, CDR2 SVGAGI.

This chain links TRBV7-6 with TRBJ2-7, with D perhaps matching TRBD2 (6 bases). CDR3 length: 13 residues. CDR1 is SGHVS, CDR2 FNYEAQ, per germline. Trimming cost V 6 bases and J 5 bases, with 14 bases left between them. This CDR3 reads CASSPGGFHEQYF. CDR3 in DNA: TGTGCCAGCAGTCCCGGAGGGTTCCACGAGCAGTACTTC. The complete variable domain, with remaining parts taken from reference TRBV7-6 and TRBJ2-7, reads GAGVSQSPRYKVTKRGQDVALRCDPISGHVSLYWYRQALGQGPEFLTYFNYEAQQDKSGLPNDRFSAERPEGSISTLTIQRTEQRDSAMYRCASSPGGFHEQYFGPGTRLTVT.

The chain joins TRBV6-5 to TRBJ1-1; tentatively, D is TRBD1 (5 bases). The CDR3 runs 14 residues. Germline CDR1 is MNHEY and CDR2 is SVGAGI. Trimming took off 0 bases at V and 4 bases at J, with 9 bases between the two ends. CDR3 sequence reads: CASSYSSGTTEAFF. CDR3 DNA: TGTGCCAGCAGTTACTCTTCCGGGACCACTGAAGCTTTCTTT.

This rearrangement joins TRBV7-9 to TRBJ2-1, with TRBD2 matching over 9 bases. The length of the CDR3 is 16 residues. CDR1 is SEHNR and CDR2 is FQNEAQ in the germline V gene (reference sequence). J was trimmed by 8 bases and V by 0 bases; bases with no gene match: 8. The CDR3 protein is CASSLAASGTRDEQFF. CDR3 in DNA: TGTGCCAGCAGCTTAGCAGCTAGCGGGACTCGAGATGAGCAGTTCTTC. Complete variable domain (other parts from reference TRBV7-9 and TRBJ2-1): DTGVSQNPRHKITKRGQNVTFRCDPISEHNRLYWYRQTLGQGPEFLTYFQNEAQLEKSRLLSDRFSAERPKGSFSTLEIQRTEQGDSAMYLCASSLAASGTRDEQFFGPGTRLTVL.

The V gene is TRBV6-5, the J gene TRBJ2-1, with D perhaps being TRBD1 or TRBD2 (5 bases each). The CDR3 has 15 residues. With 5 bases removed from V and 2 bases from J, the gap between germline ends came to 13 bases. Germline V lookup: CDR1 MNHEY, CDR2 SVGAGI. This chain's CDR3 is CASSRDEGTYNEQFF. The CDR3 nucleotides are TGTGCCAGCAGTAGAGACGAGGGGACCTACAATGAGCAGTTCTTC.

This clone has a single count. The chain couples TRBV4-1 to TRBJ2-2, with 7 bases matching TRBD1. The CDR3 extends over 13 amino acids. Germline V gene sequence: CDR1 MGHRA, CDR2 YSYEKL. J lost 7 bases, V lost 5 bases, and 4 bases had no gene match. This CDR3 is CASSYTGVGELFF. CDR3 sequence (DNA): TGCGCCAGCAGCTATACAGGGGTCGGGGAGCTGTTTTTT.

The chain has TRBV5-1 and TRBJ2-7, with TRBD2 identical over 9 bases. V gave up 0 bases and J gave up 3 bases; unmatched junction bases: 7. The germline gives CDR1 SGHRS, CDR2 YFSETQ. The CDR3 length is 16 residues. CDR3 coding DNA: TGCGCCAGCAGCTTGGTGTCAAGCGGGGGGCTCTACGAGCAGTACTTC. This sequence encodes CASSLVSSGGLYEQYF. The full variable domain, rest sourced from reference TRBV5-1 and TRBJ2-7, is KAGVTQTPRYLIKTRGQQVTLSCSPISGHRSVSWYQQTPGQGLQFLFEYFSETQRNKGNFPGRFSGRQFSNSRSEMNVSTLELGDSALYLCASSLVSSGGLYEQYFGPGTRLTVT.

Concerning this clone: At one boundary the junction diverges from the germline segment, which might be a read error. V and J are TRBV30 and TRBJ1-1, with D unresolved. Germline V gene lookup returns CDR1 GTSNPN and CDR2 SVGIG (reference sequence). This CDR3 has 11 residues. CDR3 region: CAWSGNAEAFF. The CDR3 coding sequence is TGTGCCTGGAGCGGGAACGCTGAAGCTTTCTTT.

CDR3 sequence: CASNPSGAANTGELFF. The CDR3 DNA sequence: TGTGCCAGTAACCCTAGCGGGGCTGCGAACACCGGGGAGCTGTTTTTT. The gene calls are TRBV19 and TRBJ2-2; 9 bases are shared with TRBD2. Losses at the gene ends were 7 bases for V and 0 bases for J; bases not matched to a gene: 6. This CDR3 contains 16 residues. Germline-derived CDR1 and CDR2 are LNHDA and SQIVND (reference sequence).